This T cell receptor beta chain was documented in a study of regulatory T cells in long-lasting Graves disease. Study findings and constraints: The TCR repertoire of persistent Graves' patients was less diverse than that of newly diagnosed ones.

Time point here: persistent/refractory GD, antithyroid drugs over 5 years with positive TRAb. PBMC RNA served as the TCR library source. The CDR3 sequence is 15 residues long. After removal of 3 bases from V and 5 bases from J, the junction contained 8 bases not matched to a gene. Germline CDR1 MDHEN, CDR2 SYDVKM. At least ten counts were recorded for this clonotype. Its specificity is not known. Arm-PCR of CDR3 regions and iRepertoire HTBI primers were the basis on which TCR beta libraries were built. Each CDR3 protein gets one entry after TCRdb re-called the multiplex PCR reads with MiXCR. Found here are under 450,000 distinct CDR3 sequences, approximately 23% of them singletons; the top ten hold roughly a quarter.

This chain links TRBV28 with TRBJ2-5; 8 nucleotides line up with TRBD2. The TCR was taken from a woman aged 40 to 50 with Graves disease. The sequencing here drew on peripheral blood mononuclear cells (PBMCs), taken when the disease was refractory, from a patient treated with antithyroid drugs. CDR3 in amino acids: CASSFGTRRDETQYF. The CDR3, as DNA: TGTGCCAGCAGTTTTGGGACTAGGCGAGACGAGACCCAGTACTTC.